This TCR beta chain was profiled in a study of CD8 T cells in Susac syndrome. Findings and limits, study-wide: A relatively small number of individuals underwent TCR sequencing and HLA analysis.

Reverse transcription of roughly 0.5 to 1 ug RNA used random hexamers. An immunoSEQ multiplex PCR amplified TCR beta CDR3 over 54 Vbeta and 13 Jbeta. TCRdb used MiXCR to reprocess the immunoSEQ multiplex PCR reads, holding one entry per CDR3 protein. The data hold 170,000 or so distinct CDR3 sequences, with roughly 95% observed a single time. In the case of this clonotype: Its target is not known.

The clonotype was recovered from a human donor with multiple sclerosis. Specimen: CD8+ T cells from PBMCs.

CDR3 in amino acids: CAISESSGPGNEQFF. CDR3 nucleotide sequence: TGTGCCATCAGTGAGTCAAGTGGCCCGGGGAATGAGCAGTTCTTC. The V gene is TRBV10-3, the J gene TRBJ2-1, with a weak D call TRBD2 (5 bases). CDR1 is ENHRY, CDR2 SYGVKD, per germline. The ends were cut back, 0 bases at V and 7 bases at J, with 13 bases in the middle. This CDR3 is built from 15 residues.